This passage covers 8 T cell receptor beta chains from one sample sequenced in a study of shared clonotypes between healthy human individuals. CD45RO-negative CD8 cells positively selected for CCR7 made up the naive population, which excluded terminally differentiated effector memory CD45RA+ cells. Generated by immunoSEQ multiplex PCR, the TCRdb table keeps only in-frame clones and is missing some. This table holds about 680,000 clones, about 91% found once. The specimen sequenced was naive CD8+ T cells sorted from blood. The receptors were gathered from a man aged 25-40 years in good health.

The chain couples TRBV5-1 to TRBJ2-3; 7 bases agree with TRBD1. Germline lookup yields CDR1 SGHRS and CDR2 YFSETQ. V shed 0 bases and J 5 bases; nucleotides not matched to a gene: 6. This CDR3 is built from 15 residues. CDR3 nucleotide sequence: TGCGCCAGCAGCTTGGTGACAGGGATTAAAGATACGCAGTATTTT. Its protein product is CASSLVTGIKDTQYF. Full variable domain (missing parts from reference TRBV5-1 and TRBJ2-3): KAGVTQTPRYLIKTRGQQVTLSCSPISGHRSVSWYQQTPGQGLQFLFEYFSETQRNKGNFPGRFSGRQFSNSRSEMNVSTLELGDSALYLCASSLVTGIKDTQYFGPGTRLTVL.

The J gene is TRBJ1-4, the V gene TRBV5-8; possibly TRBD1 for D (6 bases). Germline V gene data show CDR1 as SGHTS and CDR2 as YDEGEE. The CDR3 spans 17 residues. Trimming removed 2 bases from V and 4 bases from J, with 18 bases in between. The CDR3 loop reads CASSFWIQGPLNEKLFF. In nucleotides, the CDR3 is TGTGCCAGCAGCTTCTGGATACAGGGCCCGCTTAATGAAAAACTGTTTTTT.

This chain links TRBV7-2 with TRBJ2-1; TRBD1 matches at 7 bases. Germline V gene sequence: CDR1 SGHTA, CDR2 FQGNSA. V was pared by 4 bases and J by 4 bases, with 7 bases of the junction left unmatched. The CDR3 totals 15 residues. The CDR3: CASSSKGAEYNEQFF. CDR3 sequence (DNA): TGTGCCAGCAGCTCAAAGGGGGCGGAATACAATGAGCAGTTCTTC.

This clone was seen a single time. CDR3 nucleotides: TGTGCCAGCATCCTAGAAGGCAGGGGCAATCAGCCCCAGCATTTT. It yields the protein CASILEGRGNQPQHF. The chain recombines TRBV28 with TRBJ1-5; tentatively, D is TRBD1 (5 bases). The V gene lost 7 bases and the J gene lost 2 bases, with 15 bases spanning the gap. The germline gives CDR1 MDHEN, CDR2 SYDVKM. CDR3 length: 15 amino acids.

V is TRBV6-1 and J is TRBJ2-5, with D hard to call. The germline gives CDR1 MNHNS, CDR2 SASEGT. The ends were cut back, 4 bases at V and 5 bases at J, with 17 bases in the middle. The CDR3 contains 15 residues. DNA of the CDR3: TGTGCCAGCAGTGGAATAGGCCAACCGACGGAGACCCAGTACTTC. Protein: CASSGIGQPTETQYF.

This clone came up once. The chain joins TRBV11-2 to TRBJ2-3; D possibly corresponds to TRBD2 (5 bases). The germline V gene encodes CDR1 SGHAT and CDR2 FQNNGV. This CDR3 region has 15 residues. The germline V and J ends were trimmed by 0 bases and 2 bases, with 9 bases remaining between them. CDR3 in DNA: TGTGCCAGCAGCTTAGAAGCGGTAGTCACAGATACGCAGTATTTT. Amino acid sequence: CASSLEAVVTDTQYF. Full variable domain (rest looked up from reference TRBV11-2 and TRBJ2-3): EAGVAQSPRYKIIEKRQSVAFWCNPISGHATLYWYQQILGQGPKLLIQFQNNGVVDDSQLPKDRFSAERLKGVDSTLKIQPAKLEDSAVYLCASSLEAVVTDTQYFGPGTRLTVL.

The chain is built from TRBV7-2 and TRBJ2-7; D not certain. CDR1 SGHTA and CDR2 FQGNSA come from the germline V gene. Trimming removed 5 bases from V and 1 base from J, with 12 bases in between. The CDR3 consists of 14 residues. The CDR3 bases are TGTGCCAGCAGCCAAGTTAGTAGTTCCTACGAGCAGTACTTC. Amino acids: CASSQVSSSYEQYF.

The V gene is TRBV30, the J gene TRBJ2-1; D not resolved. In germline, CDR1 is GTSNPN, CDR2 SVGIG (reference sequence). With 4 bases removed from V and 0 bases from J, the gap between germline ends came to 13 bases. The CDR3 length is 15 residues. This chain's CDR3 is CAWTRGVSSYNEQFF. The DNA for the CDR3 is TGTGCCTGGACCCGAGGTGTAAGCTCCTACAATGAGCAGTTCTTC.